This T cell receptor beta chain was recorded in a study of human T cells and chemical hapten exposure. Study-wide points: Expanded TCR sets contained significantly more large CDR3 similarity clusters than controls.

This clonotype was counted ten times or more. What it recognizes is unknown. MiXCR, applied by TCRdb to the RACE reads, yields one record per CDR3 protein. The repertoire holds 380,000 or so distinct CDR3 sequences, with 4.5% to 7% as singletons. V was clipped by 4 bases and J by 4 bases, with 7 bases between them. CDR1 and CDR2 (germline): SGHDN, FVKESK. There are 13 residues in the CDR3. Time point denoted: pre-sensitization, week 0. Noted treatment: therapeutic diphenylcyclopropenone sensitization with weekly scalp DPC. The chain recombines TRBV14 with TRBJ2-2; the D is unclear. Sequencing was performed on whole blood, taken in connection with sensitization to the hapten diphenylcyclopropenone (DPC). The TCR comes from a woman aged 18-35 years with alopecia areata. Some clones in this sample may be carry-over from other donors' samples. In DNA form, the CDR3 reads TGTGCCAGCAGCCCCGTCGGCACCGGGGAGCTGTTTTTT. Translated: CASSPVGTGELFF. The full variable domain, with the rest looked up from reference TRBV14 and TRBJ2-2, is EAGVTQFPSHSVIEKGQTVTLRCDPISGHDNLYWYRRVMGKEIKFLLHFVKESKQDESGMPNNRFLAERTGGTYSTLKVQPAELEDSGVYFCASSPVGTGELFFGEGSRLTVL.